The present T cell receptor (beta chain) was sequenced within a study of PD-1 blockade in classical Hodgkin lymphoma. Looking at the study overall: Nivolumab was given intravenously to patients at 3 mg/kg every 2 weeks.

Germline values: CDR1 MNHEY, CDR2 SMNVEV (reference sequence). The V segment lost 2 bases and the J segment 7 bases; nucleotides outside the gene matches: 2. CDR3 length: 13 residues. Points on this clone: What it binds is not known.

Sequencing used immunoSEQ multiplex PCR; TCRdb keeps in-frame clones, though not all of them. The data contain about 76,000 clones, around nine tenths of them singletons. Each and every patient relapsed after autologous stem cell transplantation, and patients got differing brentuximab vedotin exposure. Patients showed best responses of complete response, partial response or progressive disease. General observations from the study: According to reports, newly diagnosed patients had lower baseline TCR diversity than healthy donors, and relapsed/refractory patients had lower baseline TCR diversity still. Baseline diversity in complete responders resembled that of newly diagnosed patients.

The sequence was obtained from a human donor with classical Hodgkin lymphoma. The chain employs TRBV27 and TRBJ1-5; TRBD1 agrees at 7 bases. Source: peripheral blood mononuclear cells (PBMCs), taken at baseline. DNA for the CDR3: TGTGCCAGCAGTTTAGGGACAGACCAGCCCCAGCATTTT. It yields the protein CASSLGTDQPQHF.